What follows are 9 T cell receptor beta chains derived from one specimen sequenced in a study of PD-1 blockade in classical Hodgkin lymphoma. Every patient relapsed after autologous stem cell transplantation, and brentuximab vedotin exposure varied. Repertoires were generated with immunoSEQ multiplex PCR, while TCRdb's copy carries only in-frame clones and drops some. Of more than 50,000 clones in the sample, around 87% were seen once. The sequences come from peripheral blood mononuclear cells (PBMCs), collected at baseline. All receptors derive from a human donor with classical Hodgkin lymphoma.

The chain is built from TRBV12-5 and TRBJ2-7, with D possibly being TRBD1 (5 bases). In germline, CDR1 is LGHNT, CDR2 FRNRAP. Trimming took 3 bases from V and 2 from J, leaving 11 bases between them. The CDR3 has 14 amino acids. The CDR3: CASGFAQVAYEQYF. CDR3 nucleotides: TGTGCTAGTGGTTTTGCACAGGTCGCCTACGAGCAGTACTTC.

The CDR3 region is CASSLSPEETQYF. Here the CDR3 DNA reads TGTGCCAGCAGCTTATCCCCGGAAGAGACCCAGTACTTC. V gene TRBV11-2 combines with J gene TRBJ2-5; D is undetermined. V was trimmed by 2 bases and J by 3 bases, leaving 7 bases between them. Germline-derived CDR1 and CDR2 are SGHAT and FQNNGV. This CDR3 is built from 13 residues.

The chain is built from TRBV5-8 and TRBJ1-1, with 8 bases identical to TRBD1. V shed 0 bases and J 12 bases; nucleotides not matched to a gene: 10. Germline V gene sequence: CDR1 SGHTS, CDR2 YDEGEE. CDR3 size: 14 residues. The CDR3 spells CASSLAVRTGGSFF. The CDR3 nucleotides read TGTGCCAGCAGCTTGGCCGTAAGAACAGGGGGTTCTTTCTTT.

The rearrangement joins TRBV5-1 to TRBJ2-2; TRBD1 might be the D (5 bases). This CDR3 is built from 15 residues. Per the germline V gene, CDR1 is SGHRS and CDR2 is YFSETQ. V was cut by 5 bases and J by 1 base, with 12 bases left in between. The CDR3 region is CASRPATGNTGELFF. The CDR3 nucleotides read TGCGCCAGCAGACCCGCTACAGGGAACACCGGGGAGCTGTTTTTT. Looking up the rest from reference TRBV5-1 and TRBJ2-2 gives the full variable domain: KAGVTQTPRYLIKTRGQQVTLSCSPISGHRSVSWYQQTPGQGLQFLFEYFSETQRNKGNFPGRFSGRQFSNSRSEMNVSTLELGDSALYLCASRPATGNTGELFFGEGSRLTVL.

CDR3 in DNA: TGTGCCAGCAGTGCCCGGACAGGGACTGAAGCTTTCTTT. The encoded protein is CASSARTGTEAFF. The V and J genes are TRBV27 and TRBJ1-1, with 8 bases aligning to TRBD1. The CDR3 has 13 amino acids. Germline V gives CDR1 MNHEY, CDR2 SMNVEV (reference sequence). The trim removed 5 bases at V and 5 bases at J, leaving 4 bases unmatched.

The genes are TRBV6-5 and TRBJ2-1, with D hard to call. V shed 4 bases and J shed 7 bases, with 14 bases lying between them. Germline values: CDR1 MNHEY, CDR2 SVGAGI. There are 14 residues in the CDR3. In DNA form, the CDR3 reads TGTGCCAGCAGTTGGTCCGGCCCCTTTAATGAGCAGTTCTTC. Its translation: CASSWSGPFNEQFF.

The rearrangement links TRBV13 to TRBJ1-3; possible D gene TRBD1, 5 bases. Trimming left V 1 base short and J 4 bases short, with 17 bases between. CDR3 length: 17 residues. Germline V lookup: CDR1 PRHDT, CDR2 FYEKMQ (reference sequence). The CDR3 DNA sequence: TGTGCCAGCAGCTTAGAATCCCTGCGGGGGGTCGGAAACACCATATATTTT. This encodes CASSLESLRGVGNTIYF.

This sequence joins TRBV27 and TRBJ2-7, with D possibly TRBD2 on 5 matching bases. V lost 2 bases and J 1 base, leaving 9 bases between the germline ends. Germline values: CDR1 MNHEY, CDR2 SMNVEV (reference sequence). This CDR3 has 14 amino acids. This CDR3 is CASSLTRASYEQYF. In DNA, the CDR3 is TGTGCCAGCAGTTTAACGCGGGCTTCCTACGAGCAGTACTTC.

The genes are TRBV4-1 and TRBJ1-3; 10 nucleotides agree with TRBD1. Germline V lookup: CDR1 MGHRA, CDR2 YSYEKL. The CDR3 is 15 residues long. Trimming removed 1 base from V and 9 bases from J; junction bases left unmatched: 6. Here the CDR3 reads CASSQVGTGDRTIYF. The CDR3 DNA is TGCGCCAGCAGCCAAGTGGGGACAGGGGATCGCACCATATATTTT.